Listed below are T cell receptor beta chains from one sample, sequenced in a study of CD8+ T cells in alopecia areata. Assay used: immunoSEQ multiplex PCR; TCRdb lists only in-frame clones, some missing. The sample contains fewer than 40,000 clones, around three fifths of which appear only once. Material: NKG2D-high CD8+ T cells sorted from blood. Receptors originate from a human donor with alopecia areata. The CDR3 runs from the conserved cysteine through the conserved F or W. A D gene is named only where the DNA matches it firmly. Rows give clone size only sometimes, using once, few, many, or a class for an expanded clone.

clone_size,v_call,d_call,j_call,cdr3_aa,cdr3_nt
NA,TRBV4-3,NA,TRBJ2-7,CASSQVRGGPYEQYF,TGCGCCAGCAGCCAAGTGCGGGGCGGCCCCTACGAGCAGTACTTC
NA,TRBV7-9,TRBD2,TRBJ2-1,CASRLAGGEQFF,TGTGCCAGCAGGCTAGCGGGAGGTGAGCAGTTCTTC
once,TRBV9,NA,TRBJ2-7,CASSGTGGYEQYF,TGTGCCAGCAGCGGAACGGGTGGCTACGAGCAGTACTTC
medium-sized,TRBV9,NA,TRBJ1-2,CASSGHPSNYGYTF,TGTGCCAGCAGCGGCCACCCTTCTAACTATGGCTACACCTTC
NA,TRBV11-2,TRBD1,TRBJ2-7,CASSLGTGGKQYF,TGTGCCAGCAGCCTCGGGACAGGGGGGAAGCAGTACTTC
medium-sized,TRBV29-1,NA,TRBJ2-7,CSALTTGSSYEQYF,TGCAGCGCCCTGACGACGGGTAGCTCCTACGAGCAGTACTTC
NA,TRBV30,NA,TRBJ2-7,CAWKDRDYKEQYF,TGTGCCTGGAAGGACAGGGACTATAAGGAGCAGTACTTC
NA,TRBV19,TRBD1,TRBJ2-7,CASSPGQGAAYEQYF,TGTGCCAGTAGCCCGGGACAGGGGGCTGCCTACGAGCAGTACTTC
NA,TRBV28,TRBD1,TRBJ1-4,CASTLRGRQAKANEKLFF,TGTGCCAGCACCCTCAGGGGGAGACAGGCCAAGGCTAATGAAAAACTGTTTTTT
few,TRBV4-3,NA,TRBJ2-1,CASSHNLNEQFF,TGCGCCAGCAGCCACAACCTCAATGAGCAGTTCTTC
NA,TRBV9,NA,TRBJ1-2,CASFGGRSYTF,TGTGCCAGCTTCGGGGGCCGGAGCTACACCTTC
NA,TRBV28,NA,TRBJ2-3,CASSFGTSWRSDTQYF,TGTGCCAGCAGTTTTGGTACTAGTTGGAGATCGGATACGCAGTATTTT
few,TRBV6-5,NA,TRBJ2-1,CASAGQSYNEQFF,TGTGCCAGCGCGGGTCAGTCCTACAATGAGCAGTTCTTC
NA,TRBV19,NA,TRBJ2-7,CASSPSQLGKVYEQYF,TGTGCCAGTAGTCCCTCGCAGCTCGGCAAAGTCTACGAGCAGTACTTC
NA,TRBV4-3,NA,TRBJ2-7,CASSQGHLPHNEQYF,TGCGCCAGCAGCCAAGGCCACCTTCCACATAACGAGCAGTACTTC
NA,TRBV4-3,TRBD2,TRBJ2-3,CASSQDRISGGTDTQYF,TGCGCCAGCAGCCAAGATCGGATTAGCGGGGGCACAGATACGCAGTATTTT
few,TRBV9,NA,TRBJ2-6,CASSVGDYAGANVLTF,TGTGCCAGCAGCGTAGGCGACTATGCTGGGGCCAACGTCCTGACTTTC
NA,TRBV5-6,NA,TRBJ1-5,CASSLAGMGSNQPQHF,TGTGCCAGCAGCTTGGCCGGGATGGGGAGCAATCAGCCCCAGCATTTT
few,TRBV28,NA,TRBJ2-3,CASSLRQGGPSSTDTQYF,TGTGCCAGCAGTTTACGGCAGGGGGGACCATCTAGCACAGATACGCAGTATTTT
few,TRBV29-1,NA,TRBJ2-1,CSVENNEQFF,TGCAGCGTTGAAAATAATGAGCAGTTCTTC
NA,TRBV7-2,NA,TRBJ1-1,CASSSNRAEAFF,TGTGCCAGCAGCTCGAACCGGGCCGAAGCTTTCTTT
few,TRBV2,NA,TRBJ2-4,CASSEMGPKNIQYF,TGTGCCAGCAGTGAAATGGGCCCCAAAAACATTCAGTACTTC
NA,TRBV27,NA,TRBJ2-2,CASSLNTGELFF,TGTGCCAGCAGTTTAAACACCGGGGAGCTGTTTTTT
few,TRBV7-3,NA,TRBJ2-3,CASSSGMGTDTQYF,TGTGCCAGCAGCTCCGGGATGGGTACAGATACGCAGTATTTT
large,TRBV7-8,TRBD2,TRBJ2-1,CASSFVSGGPNEQFF,TGTGCCAGCAGCTTCGTATCGGGAGGGCCTAATGAGCAGTTCTTC
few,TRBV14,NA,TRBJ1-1,CASSSWGVQNTEAFF,TGTGCCAGCAGCTCCTGGGGGGTTCAGAACACTGAAGCTTTCTTT
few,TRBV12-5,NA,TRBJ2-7,CASGLGNEQYF,TGTGCTAGTGGCCTTGGGAATGAGCAGTACTTC
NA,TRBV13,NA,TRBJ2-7,CASSLIGQTYEQYF,TGTGCCAGCAGCCTCATTGGGCAGACCTACGAGCAGTACTTC
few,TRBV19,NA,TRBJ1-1,CASSLGENTEAFF,TGTGCCAGTAGTCTGGGCGAGAACACTGAAGCTTTCTTT
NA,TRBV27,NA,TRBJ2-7,CASMDTGPSEQYF,TGTGCCAGCATGGACACGGGACCGAGTGAGCAGTACTTC
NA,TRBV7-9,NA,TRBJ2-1,CASSHRASLYNEQFF,TGTGCCAGCAGCCACCGGGCTTCCCTTTACAATGAGCAGTTCTTC
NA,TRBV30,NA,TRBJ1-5,CAWSRGVASNQPQHF,TGTGCCTGGAGTCGAGGAGTGGCTAGCAATCAGCCCCAGCATTTT
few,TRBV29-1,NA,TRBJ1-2,CSVPSNYGYTF,TGCAGCGTTCCGAGTAACTATGGCTACACCTTC
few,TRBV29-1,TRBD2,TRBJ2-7,CSVSGLAGTYEQYF,TGCAGCGTTTCGGGACTAGCGGGGACCTACGAGCAGTACTTC
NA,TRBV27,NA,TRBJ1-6,CASSFVGRAALHF,TGTGCCAGCAGTTTCGTGGGGCGCGCGGCCCTCCACTTT
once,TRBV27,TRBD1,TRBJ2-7,CASSLLLGGQGPYEQYF,TGTGCCAGCAGTCTGTTGTTGGGGGGACAGGGGCCCTACGAGCAGTACTTC
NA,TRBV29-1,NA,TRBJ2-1,CSVDLRGNEQFF,TGCAGCGTTGATCTTCGCGGCAATGAGCAGTTCTTC
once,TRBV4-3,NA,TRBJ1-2,CASSQDSGTLIFSYGYTF,TGCGCCAGCAGCCAAGATTCCGGGACCCTCATTTTTAGCTATGGCTACACCTTC
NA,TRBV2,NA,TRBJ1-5,CASSEGGRYSNQPQHF,TGTGCCAGCAGTGAAGGAGGACGGTATAGCAATCAGCCCCAGCATTTT
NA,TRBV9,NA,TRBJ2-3,CASSPPTGTGTDTQYF,TGTGCCAGCAGCCCCCCGACAGGTACCGGCACAGATACGCAGTATTTT
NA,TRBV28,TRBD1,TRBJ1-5,CASSFKRTGRNQPQHF,TGTGCCAGCAGCTTTAAACGGACAGGGAGGAATCAGCCCCAGCATTTT
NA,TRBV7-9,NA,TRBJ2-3,CASSLELGTDTQYF,TGTGCCAGCAGCTTGGAGCTAGGGACAGATACGCAGTATTTT
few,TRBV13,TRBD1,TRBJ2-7,CASSPAGTGGEQYF,TGTGCCAGCAGCCCAGCCGGGACAGGGGGCGAGCAGTACTTC
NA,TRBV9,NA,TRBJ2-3,CASSGDGDTQYF,TGTGCCAGCAGCGGGGACGGAGATACGCAGTATTTT
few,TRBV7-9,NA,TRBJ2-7,CASSPGGRTYEQYF,TGTGCCAGCAGCCCAGGGGGGCGCACCTACGAGCAGTACTTC
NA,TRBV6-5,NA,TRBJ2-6,CASRRRGFGANVLTF,TGTGCCAGCAGACGACGTGGGTTCGGGGCCAACGTCCTGACTTTC